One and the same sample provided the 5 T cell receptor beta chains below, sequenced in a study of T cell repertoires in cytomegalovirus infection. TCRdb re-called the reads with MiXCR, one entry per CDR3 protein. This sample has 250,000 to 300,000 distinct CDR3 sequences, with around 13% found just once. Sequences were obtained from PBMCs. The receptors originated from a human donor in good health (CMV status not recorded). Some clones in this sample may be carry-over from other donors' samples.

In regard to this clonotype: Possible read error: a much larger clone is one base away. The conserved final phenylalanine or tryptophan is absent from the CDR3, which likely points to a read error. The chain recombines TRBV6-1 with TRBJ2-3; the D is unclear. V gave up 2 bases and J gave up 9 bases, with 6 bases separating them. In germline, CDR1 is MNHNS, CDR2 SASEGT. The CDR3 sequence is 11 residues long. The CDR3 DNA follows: TGTGCCAGCAGTGAACCCCGGACGCAGTATTTG. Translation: CASSEPRTQYL.

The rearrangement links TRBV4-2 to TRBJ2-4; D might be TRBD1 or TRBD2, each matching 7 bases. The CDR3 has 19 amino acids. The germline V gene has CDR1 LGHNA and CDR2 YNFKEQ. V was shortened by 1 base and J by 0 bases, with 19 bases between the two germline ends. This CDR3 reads CASSQGLGQGGIAKNIQYF. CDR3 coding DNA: TGTGCCAGCAGCCAAGGTTTAGGGCAGGGGGGGATAGCCAAAAACATTCAGTACTTC.

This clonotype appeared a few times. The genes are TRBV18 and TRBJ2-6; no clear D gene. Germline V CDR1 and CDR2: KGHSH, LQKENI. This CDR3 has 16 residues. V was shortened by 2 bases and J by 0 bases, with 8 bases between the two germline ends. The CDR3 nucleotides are TGTGCCAGCTCACCAGACCAAGCCTCTGGGGCCAACGTCCTGACTTTC. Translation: CASSPDQASGANVLTF.

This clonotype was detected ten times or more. The CDR3 region is CASTESSAVGTQYF. CDR3 nucleotides: TGTGCCAGCACCGAATCTAGCGCCGTGGGGACCCAGTACTTC. The J gene is TRBJ2-5, the V gene TRBV6-1, with D possibly TRBD2 on 6 matching bases. Germline CDR1 and CDR2: MNHNS and SASEGT. The germline V and J ends were trimmed by 7 bases and 7 bases, with 19 bases remaining between them. The CDR3 totals 14 residues.

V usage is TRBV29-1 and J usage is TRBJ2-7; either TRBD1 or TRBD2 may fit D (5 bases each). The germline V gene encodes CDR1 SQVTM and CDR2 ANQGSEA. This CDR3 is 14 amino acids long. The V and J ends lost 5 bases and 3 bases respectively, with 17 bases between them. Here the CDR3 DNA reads TGCAGCGTTCACGTGGGACGCCGGAACTACGAGCAGTACTTC. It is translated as CSVHVGRRNYEQYF.